This T cell receptor (beta chain) originates from a study of T-cell memory formation after mild COVID-19. The CDR3 is 14 residues long. Germline V gives CDR1 KGHSH, CDR2 LQKENI. V lost 1 base, J lost 1 base, and 7 bases lay in between. TCRdb re-derived calls from the 5' RACE reads in MiXCR, one entry per CDR3 protein. The sample lists 300,000 to 400,000 distinct CDR3 sequences, 25% to 30% occurring once. Sequenced sample: PBMCs or a T cell subset sorted from them (not recorded which). The receptor was isolated from an adult woman who had mild COVID-19 (a few samples of this study predate the infection). Cell type and time point are not known. This chain joins TRBV18 and TRBJ1-1; possibly TRBD1 for D (5 bases). The CDR3 reads CASSPLTGNTEAFF. For the CDR3, the DNA is TGTGCCAGCTCACCACTAACAGGGAACACTGAAGCTTTCTTT.